The sequence of this T cell receptor (beta chain) was determined in a study of PD-L1 blockade in urothelial cancer. Study summary: Among blood samples, the median T cell count was around 150,000. Findings and caveats of the study: Where pretreatment blood TCR clonality fell below the median, better survival was predicted.

Germline CDR1 MNHNY, CDR2 SVGAGI (reference sequence). Trimming removed 11 bases from V and 1 base from J, with 10 bases in between. The CDR3 has 12 amino acids. Profiled with immunoSEQ multiplex PCR; TCRdb holds only in-frame clones, not every one. In the table there are about 82,000 clones, about 90% of which are singletons. Concerning this clone itself: Its antigen is unknown.

Urothelial carcinoma affected the patients, and it was locally advanced or metastatic. Pretreatment sampling and on-treatment sampling together yielded between 1 and 8 samples for each patient. The sequence was obtained from a woman between 70 and 85 years old with urothelial cancer. Sequences were derived from PBMCs, sampled around atezolizumab (anti-PD-L1) treatment. This chain links TRBV6-6 with TRBJ2-3, with D possibly being TRBD2 (5 bases). The CDR3 DNA sequence: TGTGCCCATGCGGGCGGCACAGATACGCAGTATTTT. It is translated as CAHAGGTDTQYF.